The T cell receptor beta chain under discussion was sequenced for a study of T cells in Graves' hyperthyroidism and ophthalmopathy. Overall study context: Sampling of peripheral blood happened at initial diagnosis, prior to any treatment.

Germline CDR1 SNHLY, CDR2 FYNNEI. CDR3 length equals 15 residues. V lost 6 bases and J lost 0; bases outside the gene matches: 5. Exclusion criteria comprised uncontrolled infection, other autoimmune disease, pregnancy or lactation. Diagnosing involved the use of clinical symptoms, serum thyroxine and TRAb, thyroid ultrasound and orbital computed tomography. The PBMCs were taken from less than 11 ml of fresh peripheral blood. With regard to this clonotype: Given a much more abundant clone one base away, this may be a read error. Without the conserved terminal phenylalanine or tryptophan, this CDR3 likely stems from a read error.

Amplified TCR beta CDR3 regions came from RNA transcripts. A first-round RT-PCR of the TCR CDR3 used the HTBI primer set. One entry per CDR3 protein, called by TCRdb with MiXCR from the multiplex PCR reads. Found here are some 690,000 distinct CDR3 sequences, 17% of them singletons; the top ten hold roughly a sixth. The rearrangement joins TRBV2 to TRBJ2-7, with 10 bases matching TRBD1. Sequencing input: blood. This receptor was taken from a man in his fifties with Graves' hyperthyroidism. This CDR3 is CASRVDRGNSYEQYL. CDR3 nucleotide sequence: TGTGCCAGCAGGGTGGACAGGGGGAACTCCTACGAGCAGTACCTC.